This is a list of T cell receptor beta chains from one sample in a study of T cells and Merkel cell carcinoma outcomes. Using immunoSEQ multiplex PCR, the repertoire was profiled, and TCRdb retains in-frame clones only, with some absent. The top ten hold 2.8% of the sample, which has roughly 7,000 clones, 80% to 95% seen once. The material sequenced was tumor tissue from Merkel cell carcinoma. These receptors were taken from a human donor with Merkel cell carcinoma. Both conserved end residues are trimmed from each CDR3. Expanded clones get a size class; other rows say once, few or many, or leave the size out.

TRBV19	TRBJ2-7	-	ASSTQGYEQY
TRBV4-2	TRBJ1-2	-	ASSQDWGGAYGYT
TRBV30	TRBJ2-3	few	AWGFGGQGSTDTQY
TRBV30	TRBJ1-5	once	AWRSRIGFNQPQH
TRBV7-3	TRBJ1-2	-	ASSSRRTGDGYT
TRBV7-3	TRBJ2-3	-	ASSVSGGSTDTQY
TRBV7-2	TRBJ2-6	-	ASSYQGAGANVLT
TRBV5-1	TRBJ2-1	once	ASSFGRAGNNEQF
TRBV14	TRBJ1-4	-	ASSQDGTLTL
TRBV19	TRBJ1-1	-	ASTEDAEAF